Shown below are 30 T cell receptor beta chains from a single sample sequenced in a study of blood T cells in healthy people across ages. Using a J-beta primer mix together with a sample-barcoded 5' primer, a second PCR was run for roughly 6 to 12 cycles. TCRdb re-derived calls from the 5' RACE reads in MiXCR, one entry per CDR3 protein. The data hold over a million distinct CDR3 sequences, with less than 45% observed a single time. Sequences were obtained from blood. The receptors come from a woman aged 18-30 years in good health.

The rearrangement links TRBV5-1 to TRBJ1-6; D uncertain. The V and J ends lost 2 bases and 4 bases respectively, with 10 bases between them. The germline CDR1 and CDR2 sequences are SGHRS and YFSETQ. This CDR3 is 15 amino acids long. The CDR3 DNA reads TGCGCCAGCAGCTTTGACGGGCCTTATAATTCACCCCTCCACTTT. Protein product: CASSFDGPYNSPLHF.

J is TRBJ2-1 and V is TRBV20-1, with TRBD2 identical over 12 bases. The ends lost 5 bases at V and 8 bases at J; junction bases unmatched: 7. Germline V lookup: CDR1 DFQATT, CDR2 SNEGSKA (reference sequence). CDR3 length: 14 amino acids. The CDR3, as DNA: TGCAGTGCTGTCCCGGGACTAGCGGGCTATGAGCAGTTCTTC. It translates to CSAVPGLAGYEQFF.

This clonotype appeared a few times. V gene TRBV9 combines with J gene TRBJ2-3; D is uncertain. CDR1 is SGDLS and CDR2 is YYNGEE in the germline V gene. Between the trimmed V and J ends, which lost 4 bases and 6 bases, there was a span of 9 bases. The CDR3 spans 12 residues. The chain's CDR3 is CASSTIADTQYF. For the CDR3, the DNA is TGTGCCAGCAGCACAATTGCGGATACGCAGTATTTT.

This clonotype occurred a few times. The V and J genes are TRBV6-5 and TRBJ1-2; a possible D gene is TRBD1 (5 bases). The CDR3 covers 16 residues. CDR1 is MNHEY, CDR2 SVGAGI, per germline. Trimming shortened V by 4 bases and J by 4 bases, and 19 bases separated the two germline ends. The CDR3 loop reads CASSSPSKRGLYGYTF. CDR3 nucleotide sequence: TGTGCCAGCAGTTCCCCTTCTAAGAGGGGTCTCTATGGCTACACCTTC.

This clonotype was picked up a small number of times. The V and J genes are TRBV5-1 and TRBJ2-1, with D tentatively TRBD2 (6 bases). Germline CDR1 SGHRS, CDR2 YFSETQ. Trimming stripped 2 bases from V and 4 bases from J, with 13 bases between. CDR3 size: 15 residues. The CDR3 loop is CASSFRVAEYNEQFF. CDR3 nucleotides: TGCGCCAGCAGCTTTAGGGTAGCGGAGTACAATGAGCAGTTCTTC.

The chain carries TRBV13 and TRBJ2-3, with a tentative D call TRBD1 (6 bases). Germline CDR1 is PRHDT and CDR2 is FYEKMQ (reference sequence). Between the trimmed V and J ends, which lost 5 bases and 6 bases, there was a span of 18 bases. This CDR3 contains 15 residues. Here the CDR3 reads CASSHRDMEWDTQYF. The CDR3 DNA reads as TGTGCCAGCAGCCACAGGGACATGGAGTGGGATACGCAGTATTTT.

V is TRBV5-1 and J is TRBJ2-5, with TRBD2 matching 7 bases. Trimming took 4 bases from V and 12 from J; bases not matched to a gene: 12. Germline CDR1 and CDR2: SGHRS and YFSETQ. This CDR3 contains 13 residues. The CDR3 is CASSLELLAAKYF. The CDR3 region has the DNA TGCGCCAGCAGCCTGGAACTCCTAGCGGCGAAGTACTTC.

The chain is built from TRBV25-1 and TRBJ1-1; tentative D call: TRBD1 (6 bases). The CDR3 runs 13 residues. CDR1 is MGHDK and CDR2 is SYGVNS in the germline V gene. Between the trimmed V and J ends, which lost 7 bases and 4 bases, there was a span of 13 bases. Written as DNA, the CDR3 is TGTGCCAGCAACAGGGCCACCAGCACTGAAGCTTTCTTT. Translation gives CASNRATSTEAFF.

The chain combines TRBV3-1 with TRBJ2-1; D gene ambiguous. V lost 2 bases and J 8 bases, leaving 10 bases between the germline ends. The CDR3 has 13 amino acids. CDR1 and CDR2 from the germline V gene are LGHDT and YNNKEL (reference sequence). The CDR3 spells CASSQPLIHEQFF. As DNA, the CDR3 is TGTGCCAGCAGCCAACCGCTCATCCATGAGCAGTTCTTC.

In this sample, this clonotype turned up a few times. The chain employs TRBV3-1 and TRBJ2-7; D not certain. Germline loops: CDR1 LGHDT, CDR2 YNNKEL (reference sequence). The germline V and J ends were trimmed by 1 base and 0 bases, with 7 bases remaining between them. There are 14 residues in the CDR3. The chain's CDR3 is CASSQVLASYEQYF. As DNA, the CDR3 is TGTGCCAGCAGCCAAGTTTTGGCCTCCTACGAGCAGTACTTC.

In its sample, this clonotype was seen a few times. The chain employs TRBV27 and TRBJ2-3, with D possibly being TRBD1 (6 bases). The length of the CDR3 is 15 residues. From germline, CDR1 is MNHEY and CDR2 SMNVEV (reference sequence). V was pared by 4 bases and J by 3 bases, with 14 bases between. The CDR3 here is CASSSLGAKTDTQYF. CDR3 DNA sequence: TGTGCCAGCAGTTCCCTGGGGGCAAAGACAGATACGCAGTATTTT.

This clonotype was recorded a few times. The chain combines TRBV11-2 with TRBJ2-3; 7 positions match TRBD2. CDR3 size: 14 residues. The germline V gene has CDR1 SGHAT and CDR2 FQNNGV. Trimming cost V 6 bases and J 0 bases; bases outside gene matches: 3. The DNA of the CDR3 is TGTGCCAGCAGGGGGGGGGTGAGCACAGATACGCAGTATTTT. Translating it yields CASRGGVSTDTQYF.

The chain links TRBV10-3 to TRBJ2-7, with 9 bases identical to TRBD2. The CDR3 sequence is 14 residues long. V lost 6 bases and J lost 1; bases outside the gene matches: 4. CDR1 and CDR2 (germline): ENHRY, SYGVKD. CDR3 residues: CAIRTGLASYEQYF. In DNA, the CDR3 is TGTGCCATCAGGACGGGACTAGCATCCTACGAGCAGTACTTC.

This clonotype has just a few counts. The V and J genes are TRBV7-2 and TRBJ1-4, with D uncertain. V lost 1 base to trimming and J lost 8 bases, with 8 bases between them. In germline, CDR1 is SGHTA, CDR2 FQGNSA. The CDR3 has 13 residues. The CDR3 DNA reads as TGTGCCAGCAGCTTAGATGCGGACGAAAAACTGTTTTTT. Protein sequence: CASSLDADEKLFF.

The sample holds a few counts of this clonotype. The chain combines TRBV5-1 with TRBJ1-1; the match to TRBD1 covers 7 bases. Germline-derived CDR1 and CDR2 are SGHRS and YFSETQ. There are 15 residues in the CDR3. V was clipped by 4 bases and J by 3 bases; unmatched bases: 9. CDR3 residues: CASSPGQVGHTEAFF. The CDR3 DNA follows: TGCGCCAGCAGCCCCGGACAGGTCGGCCACACTGAAGCTTTCTTT. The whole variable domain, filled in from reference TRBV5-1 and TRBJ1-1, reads KAGVTQTPRYLIKTRGQQVTLSCSPISGHRSVSWYQQTPGQGLQFLFEYFSETQRNKGNFPGRFSGRQFSNSRSEMNVSTLELGDSALYLCASSPGQVGHTEAFFGQGTRLTVV.

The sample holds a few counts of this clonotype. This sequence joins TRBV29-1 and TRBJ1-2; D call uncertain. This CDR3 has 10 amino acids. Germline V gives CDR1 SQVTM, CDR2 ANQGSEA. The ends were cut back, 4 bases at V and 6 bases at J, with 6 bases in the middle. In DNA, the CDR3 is TGCAGCGTTGCCACTAATGGCTACACCTTC. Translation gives CSVATNGYTF.

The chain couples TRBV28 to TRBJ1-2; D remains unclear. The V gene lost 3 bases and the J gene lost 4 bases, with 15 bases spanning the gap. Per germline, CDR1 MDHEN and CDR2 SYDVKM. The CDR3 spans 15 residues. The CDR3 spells CASSFKDGLLYGYTF. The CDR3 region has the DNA TGTGCCAGCAGTTTCAAGGACGGACTCCTCTATGGCTACACCTTC.

CDR3 nucleotide sequence: TGCAGTGCTAGTAGCGGGAGTGGTGAGCAGTTCTTC. Translating gives CSASSGSGEQFF. The chain uses TRBV20-1 and TRBJ2-1; 9 bases are shared with TRBD2. Germline values: CDR1 DFQATT, CDR2 SNEGSKA (reference sequence). The ends lost 3 bases at V and 9 bases at J; junction bases unmatched: 3. There are 12 residues in the CDR3.

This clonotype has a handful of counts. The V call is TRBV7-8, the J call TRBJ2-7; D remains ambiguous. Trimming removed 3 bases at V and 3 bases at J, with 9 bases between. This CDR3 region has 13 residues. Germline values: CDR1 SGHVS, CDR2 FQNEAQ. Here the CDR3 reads CASSFSSVYEQYF. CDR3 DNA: TGTGCCAGCAGCTTTAGCTCTGTCTACGAGCAGTACTTC. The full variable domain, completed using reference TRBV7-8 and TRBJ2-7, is GAGVSQSPRYKVAKRGQDVALRCDPISGHVSLFWYQQALGQGPEFLTYFQNEAQLDKSGLPSDRFFAERPEGSVSTLKIQRTQQEDSAVYLCASSFSSVYEQYFGPGTRLTVT.

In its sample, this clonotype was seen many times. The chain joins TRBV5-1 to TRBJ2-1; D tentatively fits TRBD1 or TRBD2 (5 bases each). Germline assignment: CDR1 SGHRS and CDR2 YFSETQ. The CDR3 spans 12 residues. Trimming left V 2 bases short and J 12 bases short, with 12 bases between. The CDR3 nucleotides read TGCGCCAGCAGCTTCGGGACCGGGATGCAGTTCTTC. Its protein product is CASSFGTGMQFF.

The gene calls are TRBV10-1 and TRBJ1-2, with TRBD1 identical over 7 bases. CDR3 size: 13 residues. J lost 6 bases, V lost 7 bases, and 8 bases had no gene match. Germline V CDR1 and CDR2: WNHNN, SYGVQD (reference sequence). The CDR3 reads CASIDRDLNGYTF. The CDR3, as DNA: TGCGCCAGCATTGACAGGGATCTTAATGGCTACACCTTC.

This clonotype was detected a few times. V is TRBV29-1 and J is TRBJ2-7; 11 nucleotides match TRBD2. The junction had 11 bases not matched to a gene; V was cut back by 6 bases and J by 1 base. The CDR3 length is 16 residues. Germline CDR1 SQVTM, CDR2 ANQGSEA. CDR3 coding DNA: TGCAGCGTGCGGGGCGTAGCGGGAGGGGTTTCCTACGAGCAGTACTTC. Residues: CSVRGVAGGVSYEQYF.

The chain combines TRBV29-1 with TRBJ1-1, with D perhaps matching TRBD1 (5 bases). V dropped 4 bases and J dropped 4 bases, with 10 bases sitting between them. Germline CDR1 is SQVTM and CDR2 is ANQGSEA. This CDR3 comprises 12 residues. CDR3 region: CSVGLGGTEAFF. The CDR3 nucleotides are TGCAGCGTTGGGCTGGGGGGCACTGAAGCTTTCTTT.

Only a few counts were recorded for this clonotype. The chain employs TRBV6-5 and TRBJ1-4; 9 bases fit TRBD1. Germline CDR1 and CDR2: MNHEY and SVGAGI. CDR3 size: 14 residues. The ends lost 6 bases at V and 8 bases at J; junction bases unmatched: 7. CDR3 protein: CASRPGQGWEKLFF. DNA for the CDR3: TGTGCCAGCAGACCGGGACAGGGATGGGAAAAACTGTTTTTT.

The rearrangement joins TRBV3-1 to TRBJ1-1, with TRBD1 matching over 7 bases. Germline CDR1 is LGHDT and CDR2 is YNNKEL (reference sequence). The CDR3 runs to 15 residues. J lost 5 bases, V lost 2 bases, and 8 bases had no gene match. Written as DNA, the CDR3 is TGTGCCAGCAGCCAATCAGGGGGAACGGATACTGAAGCTTTCTTT. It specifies CASSQSGGTDTEAFF.

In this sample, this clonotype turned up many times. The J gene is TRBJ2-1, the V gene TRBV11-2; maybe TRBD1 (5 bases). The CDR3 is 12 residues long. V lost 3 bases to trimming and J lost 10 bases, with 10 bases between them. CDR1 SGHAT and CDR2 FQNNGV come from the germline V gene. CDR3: CASSFIRTEQFF. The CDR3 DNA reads TGTGCCAGCAGCTTCATACGGACAGAGCAGTTCTTC.

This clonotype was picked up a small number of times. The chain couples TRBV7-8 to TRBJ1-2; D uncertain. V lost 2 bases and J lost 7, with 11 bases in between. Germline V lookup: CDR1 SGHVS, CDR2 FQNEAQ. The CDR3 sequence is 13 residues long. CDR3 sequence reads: CASSLTTGSGYTF. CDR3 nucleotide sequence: TGTGCCAGCAGCTTAACTACGGGGAGTGGCTACACCTTC. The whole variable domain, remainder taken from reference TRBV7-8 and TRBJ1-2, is GAGVSQSPRYKVAKRGQDVALRCDPISGHVSLFWYQQALGQGPEFLTYFQNEAQLDKSGLPSDRFFAERPEGSVSTLKIQRTQQEDSAVYLCASSLTTGSGYTFGSGTRLTVV.

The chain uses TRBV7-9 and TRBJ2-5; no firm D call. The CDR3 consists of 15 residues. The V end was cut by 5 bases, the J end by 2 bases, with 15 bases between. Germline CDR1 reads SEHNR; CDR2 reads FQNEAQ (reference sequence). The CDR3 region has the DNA TGTGCCAGCAGCCGATATCAGGATCTTCAAGAGACCCAGTACTTC. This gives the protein CASSRYQDLQETQYF.

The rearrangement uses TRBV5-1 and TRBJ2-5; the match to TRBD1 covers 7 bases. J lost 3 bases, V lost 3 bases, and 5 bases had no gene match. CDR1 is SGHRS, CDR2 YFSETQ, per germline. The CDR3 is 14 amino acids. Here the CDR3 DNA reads TGCGCCAGCAGCTCTCAGGGGGTGGAAGAGACCCAGTACTTC. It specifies CASSSQGVEETQYF.

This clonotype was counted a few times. The CDR3 DNA sequence: TGTGCCAGCAGTGGACAACAGGGTTCCGGGGCCAACGTCCTGACTTTC. This gives the protein CASSGQQGSGANVLTF. V and J are TRBV6-2 or TRBV6-3 and TRBJ2-6; possible D gene TRBD1, 6 bases. The germline gives CDR1 MNHEY, CDR2 SVGEGT. This CDR3 is 16 amino acids long. The V end was cut by 5 bases, the J end by 4 bases, with 15 bases between.